A selection of T cell receptor beta chains follows, all from one sample in a study of blood T cell repertoires in COVID-19. TCRdb keeps only in-frame clones here, not all; method: immunoSEQ multiplex PCR. Among 15,000 or so clones listed, around 90% were seen once. What was sequenced was peripheral blood. The origin of the receptors is a human donor in a cohort sampled during active COVID-19. Each CDR3 is given with its conserved first and last residue. A D gene is named only where the DNA matches it firmly. Clone sizes are given selectively: once, few, many, or a class where the clone is expanded.

j_call clone_size v_call d_call cdr3_nt cdr3_aa
TRBJ2-7 - TRBV7-8 TRBD2 TGTGCCAGCAGCGTGGGGACTAGGTCCTACGAGCAGTACTTC CASSVGTRSYEQYF
TRBJ2-3 - TRBV18 TRBD1 TGTGCCAGCTCACCAGCCGTCAGGGGGACAGATACGCAGTATTTT CASSPAVRGTDTQYF
TRBJ2-1 - TRBV15 - TGTGCCACGCAAATAAAGGGGTATAATGAGCAGTTCTTC CATQIKGYNEQFF
TRBJ2-3 - TRBV20-1 - TGCAGTGCTAGTGGTGGGGGGGCAAATACGCAGTATTTT CSASGGGANTQYF
TRBJ2-4 - TRBV14 TRBD1 TGTGCCAGCAGCCGAGGACAGGGCCTACTAGCCAAAAACATTCAGTACTTC CASSRGQGLLAKNIQYF
TRBJ2-6 - TRBV5-1 - TGCGCCAGCAGCCAGGGGTCCGGGGCCAACGTCCTGACTTTC CASSQGSGANVLTF
TRBJ1-5 - TRBV27 - TGTGCCAGCAGTTCCTCCGGGACACTCAATCAGCCCCAGCATTTT CASSSSGTLNQPQHF
TRBJ2-3 - TRBV11-3 - TGTGCCAGCAGCTTAGACGGGAACACAGATACGCAGTATTTT CASSLDGNTDTQYF
TRBJ1-2 - TRBV7-2 TRBD1 TGTGCCAGCAGCTTTCAACAGGGGGACTATGGCTACACCTTC CASSFQQGDYGYTF
TRBJ2-7 once TRBV6-5 TRBD2 TGTGCCACCGGGGGGGCACAGGGCGAGCAGTACTTC CATGGAQGEQYF
TRBJ2-5 - TRBV5-1 TRBD2 TGCGCCAGCAGACGTACTAGCGCGGAGACCCAGTACTTC CASRRTSAETQYF
TRBJ2-1 - TRBV7-9 TRBD2 TGTGCCAGCAGCCTGGGACTAGCGGGATACAATGAGCAGTTCTTC CASSLGLAGYNEQFF
TRBJ2-4 - TRBV6-5 - TGTGCCAGCAGAGCAGGGATCCTAGCCAAAAACATTCAGTACTTC CASRAGILAKNIQYF
TRBJ2-5 - TRBV14 TRBD2 TGTGCCAGCAGCGTCCTTAGCGGGGGGCTGGAGACCCAGTACTTC CASSVLSGGLETQYF
TRBJ2-3 once TRBV2 - TGTGCCAGCAGTGAAGGGCGGACACCCACAGATACGCAGTATTTT CASSEGRTPTDTQYF
TRBJ1-4 - TRBV27 TRBD1 TGTGCCAGCAGTTCACAGGGGGCAATTAATGAAAAACTGTTTTTT CASSSQGAINEKLFF
TRBJ2-2 - TRBV27 - TGTGCCAGCAGTCCTCCCGTTGGCAGGGGAGTGGGCGGGGAGCTGTTTTTT CASSPPVGRGVGGELFF
TRBJ1-1 - TRBV5-6 - TGTGCCAGCAGCTCTGGCGAGGTGAACACTGAAGCTTTCTTT CASSSGEVNTEAFF
TRBJ2-7 few TRBV27 - TGTGCCAGCAGTTTAGGACAGTACTACGAGCAGTACTTC CASSLGQYYEQYF
TRBJ2-5 - TRBV5-6 TRBD2 TGTGCCAGCAGCCGGACTAGCGAAGAGACCCAGTACTTC CASSRTSEETQYF